In its sample, the clone carrying this T cell receptor beta chain was seen a few times. The record originates from a study of T-cell reconstitution after alpha-beta-depleted transplantation in children. As it was prepared, the TCRbeta library received unique molecular identifiers. Using its own MiXCR run on the PCR reads, TCRdb lists one record per CDR3 protein. The sample shows some 500,000 distinct CDR3 sequences, around 17% of them seen only once. Trimming removed 5 bases from V and 6 bases from J, with 7 bases in between. CDR3 length: 12 amino acids. The V and J genes are TRBV12-3 or TRBV12-4 and TRBJ2-2; possible D gene TRBD2, 5 bases. The sequences come from PBMCs from the stem cell graft donor, collected from the stem cell graft. The clonotype originates from a human donor who donated a stem cell graft to a child with acute lymphoblastic leukemia. The CDR3 nucleotides are TGTGCCAGCAGTACGGACTCCGGGGAGCTGTTTTTT. It specifies CASSTDSGELFF.